Shown below are 23 T cell receptor beta chains from a single sample sequenced in a study of metastatic and nonmetastatic thyroid tumors. There were no patients who had received any treatment before thyroid surgery. Using MiXCR, TCRdb reanalyzed the PCR reads. The table shows approximately 20,000 clones, with over 15% occurring only once. The material sequenced was blood. These receptors all come from a male donor with papillary thyroid cancer or a benign thyroid nodule (not recorded which). Some clones in this sample may be carry-over from other donors' samples.

This clone was seen many times. The chain joins TRBV5-1 to TRBJ2-1, with 7 bases fitting TRBD1. This CDR3 region has 14 residues. With 5 bases clipped from V and 6 bases from J, the junction kept 8 bases outside the gene matches. The germline CDR1 and CDR2 sequences are SGHRS and YFSETQ. Here the CDR3 DNA reads TGCGCCAGCAGTCCAAATTACAGGGGCAATGAGCAGTTCTTC. Its protein product is CASSPNYRGNEQFF. Full variable domain (remainder filled in from reference TRBV5-1 and TRBJ2-1): KAGVTQTPRYLIKTRGQQVTLSCSPISGHRSVSWYQQTPGQGLQFLFEYFSETQRNKGNFPGRFSGRQFSNSRSEMNVSTLELGDSALYLCASSPNYRGNEQFFGPGTRLTVL.

This clone was detected only once. The chain combines TRBV30 with TRBJ1-4; no firm D call. The CDR3 is 13 residues long. The germline CDR1 and CDR2 sequences are GTSNPN and SVGIG (reference sequence). V gave up 5 bases and J gave up 6 bases, with 13 bases separating them. The CDR3 is CAWASGSYEKLFF. In DNA form, the CDR3 reads TGTGCCTGGGCCTCGGGGTCGTATGAAAAACTGTTTTTT.

In its sample, this clone was seen many times. The chain links TRBV18 to TRBJ1-1, with D possibly being TRBD1 (5 bases). V was pared by 5 bases and J by 6 bases, with 13 bases between. Per germline, CDR1 KGHSH and CDR2 LQKENI. This CDR3 has 13 amino acids. The CDR3 sequence is CASSGARDAEAFF. The CDR3 region has the DNA TGTGCCAGCTCAGGGGCCAGGGACGCTGAAGCTTTCTTT.

This clone was seen at least ten times. The J gene is TRBJ2-7, the V gene TRBV20-1; 9 bases align to TRBD1. In germline, CDR1 is DFQATT, CDR2 SNEGSKA (reference sequence). The CDR3 is 13 amino acids. The junction had 9 bases not matched to a gene; V was cut back by 6 bases and J by 6 bases. CDR3 DNA sequence: TGCAGTGCCTCCGGGACAGGGTACTCCGAGCAGTACTTC. Its protein is CSASGTGYSEQYF.

This clone was counted many times. The chain carries TRBV5-8 and TRBJ2-1, with D hard to call. The CDR3 consists of 10 residues. V lost 5 bases and J 9 bases, leaving 6 bases between the germline ends. CDR1 and CDR2 (germline): SGHTS, YDEGEE. The CDR3 DNA is TGTGCCAGCAGTGAGACTGAGCAGTTCTTC. Its protein is CASSETEQFF. The full variable domain, in which reference TRBV5-8 and TRBJ2-1 provide the parts outside the CDR3, is EAGVTQSPTHLIKTRGQQATLRCSPISGHTSVYWYQQALGLGLQFLLWYDEGEERNRGNFPPRFSGRQFPNYSSELNVNALELEDSALYLCASSETEQFFGPGTRLTVL.

In this sample, this clone turned up many times. The CDR3 coding sequence is TGTGCCAGGTCCTACGAGCAGTACTTC. As protein: CARSYEQYF. The chain couples TRBV2 to TRBJ2-7; D is undetermined. Germline V gene lookup returns CDR1 SNHLY and CDR2 FYNNEI. Trimming pared 9 bases from V and 1 base from J, leaving 1 base between. The CDR3 covers 9 residues.

The chain combines TRBV11-1 with TRBJ1-6, with D possibly matching TRBD1 (5 bases). Trimming took off 3 bases at V and 6 bases at J, with 15 bases between the two ends. Germline V gene sequence: CDR1 SGHAT, CDR2 FQDESV (reference sequence). CDR3 length: 16 residues. For the CDR3, the DNA is TGTGCCAGCAGCTTGTCGTTCCAGGGCGGTAATTCACCCCTCCACTTT. Residues: CASSLSFQGGNSPLHF.

There are many counts of this clone. V and J are TRBV20-1 and TRBJ2-3, with 9 bases matching TRBD2. There are 15 residues in the CDR3. V was pared by 6 bases and J by 4 bases, with 11 bases of the junction left unmatched. Germline V gene sequence: CDR1 DFQATT, CDR2 SNEGSKA (reference sequence). The CDR3: CSAASGTSIPDTQYF. The CDR3 bases are TGCAGTGCAGCTTCCGGGACTAGCATCCCAGATACGCAGTATTTT.

This clone is classed as medium-sized. V is TRBV30 and J is TRBJ1-1; D not resolved. Trimming took off 4 bases at V and 4 bases at J, with 13 bases between the two ends. Germline V gene data show CDR1 as GTSNPN and CDR2 as SVGIG (reference sequence). This CDR3 spans 13 amino acids. The CDR3 DNA is TGTGCCTGGACGAGTGGGGTGAGCACTGAAGCTTTCTTT. It yields the protein CAWTSGVSTEAFF.

The J gene is TRBJ2-1, the V gene TRBV28; TRBD1 might be the D (5 bases). Germline CDR1 is MDHEN and CDR2 is SYDVKM. V was cut by 3 bases and J by 5 bases, with 8 bases left in between. This CDR3 contains 13 residues. CDR3: CASSFGRDNEQFF. The CDR3 region has the DNA TGTGCCAGCAGTTTTGGCAGGGACAATGAGCAGTTCTTC.

The DNA of the CDR3 is TGTGCCAGCAGCTTTGTGCCGGAAGCTTACAATGAGCAGTTCTTC. It is translated as CASSFVPEAYNEQFF. The chain recombines TRBV11-2 with TRBJ2-1; D uncertain. There are 15 residues in the CDR3. CDR1 and CDR2 from the germline V gene are SGHAT and FQNNGV. Deletions cut 3 bases from V and 4 bases from J, with 13 bases between.

Turning to this clone: This CDR3 is missing its conserved last phenylalanine or tryptophan, likely due to a read error. This chain links TRBV5-1 with TRBJ2-7; 10 nucleotides line up with TRBD1. The germline gives CDR1 SGHRS, CDR2 YFSETQ. The J segment lost 2 bases and the V segment lost 4 bases, leaving 6 bases of the junction unmatched. The CDR3 totals 15 residues. DNA of the CDR3: TGCGCCAGCAGCCCTGCCGGGACAGGGGCCTACGAGCAGTACTCC. It yields the protein CASSPAGTGAYEQYS.

This clone appeared a single time. The gene calls are TRBV20-1 and TRBJ2-1; D is perhaps TRBD1 (5 bases). The length of the CDR3 is 12 residues. Deletions cut 1 base from V and 8 bases from J, with 9 bases between. Germline V gene sequence: CDR1 DFQATT, CDR2 SNEGSKA (reference sequence). CDR3: CSARASRDEQFF. The CDR3 region has the DNA TGCAGTGCTAGAGCATCCAGGGATGAGCAGTTCTTC.

Ten or more counts support this clone. The genes are TRBV6-1 and TRBJ2-4; D perhaps matches TRBD1 (5 bases). Trimming removed 5 bases from V and 6 bases from J, with 11 bases in between. The CDR3 has 13 amino acids. Germline V gene data show CDR1 as MNHNS and CDR2 as SASEGT. The CDR3 sequence is CASSLDNPNIQYF. CDR3 in DNA: TGTGCCAGCAGTCTGGACAATCCAAACATTCAGTACTTC.

This clone was counted ten times or more. The chain carries TRBV6-1 and TRBJ2-7, with 10 bases identical to TRBD2. The germline V gene has CDR1 MNHNS and CDR2 SASEGT. The CDR3 covers 15 residues. V shed 5 bases and J 5 bases; nucleotides not matched to a gene: 9. The CDR3, as DNA: TGTGCCAGCAGTTCAATACTAGCGGGGCTGCACGAGCAGTACTTC. Translated, it gives CASSSILAGLHEQYF.

This clone has at least ten counts. This chain connects TRBV6-1 to TRBJ2-5, with D possibly matching TRBD2 (5 bases). V lost 6 bases, J lost 0 bases, and 11 bases lay in between. The CDR3 length is 14 residues. CDR1 and CDR2 (germline): MNHNS, SASEGT. The CDR3 here is CASRYDGNQETQYF. The CDR3 nucleotides are TGTGCCAGCAGATACGACGGGAACCAAGAGACCCAGTACTTC.

Ten or more counts support this clone. The genes are TRBV27 and TRBJ2-6, with 9 bases matching TRBD1. The germline CDR1 and CDR2 sequences are MNHEY and SMNVEV (reference sequence). The CDR3 consists of 18 residues. V was pared by 6 bases and J by 0 bases, with 9 bases of the junction left unmatched. The CDR3 loop reads CASSQAGTGYSGANVLTF. DNA of the CDR3: TGTGCCAGCAGCCAAGCCGGGACAGGGTACTCTGGGGCCAACGTCCTGACTTTC.

This clone has a handful of counts. This may come from a read error, since a much larger clone is one base off. This chain connects TRBV3-1 to TRBJ2-6, with a tentative D call TRBD1 (5 bases). The germline gives CDR1 LGHDT, CDR2 YNNKEL (reference sequence). This CDR3 contains 14 residues. The CDR3, as DNA: TGTGCCAGCAGTATAAAGACTGGGGCCGACGTCCTGACTTTC. Amino acid sequence: CASSIKTGADVLTF.

This clone was detected ten times or more. The chain is built from TRBV19 and TRBJ2-7; no clear D. Trimming took off 2 bases at V and 1 base at J, with 12 bases between the two ends. In germline, CDR1 is LNHDA, CDR2 SQIVND (reference sequence). The CDR3 runs 15 residues. As DNA, the CDR3 is TGTGCCAGTAGTATACAGTATAGACTGTCCTACGAGCAGTACTTC. It codes for CASSIQYRLSYEQYF.

A word on this clone: The CDR3 end shows no conserved phenylalanine or tryptophan, and so a read error is likely. The CDR3, as DNA: TGTGCTAGTGGCCCAGGGACTTTTGGAAACATTCAGTACTCC. Translation gives CASGPGTFGNIQYS. The chain links TRBV12-5 to TRBJ2-4, with a possible D match to TRBD2 (6 bases). The CDR3 length is 14 residues. V shed 6 bases and J shed 6 bases, with 15 bases lying between them. Per the germline V gene, CDR1 is LGHNT and CDR2 is FRNRAP.

Many counts were recorded for this clone. This may be a read error, as it is one base from a much larger clone. The chain joins TRBV15 to TRBJ2-2; D is unresolved. The V end was cut by 5 bases, the J end by 6 bases, with 7 bases between. Germline CDR1 and CDR2: LNHNV and YYDKDF (reference sequence). This CDR3 contains 12 residues. The CDR3 DNA sequence: TGTGCCACCAGCCCGGGTCCCGGGGAGCTGTTTTTT. This sequence encodes CATSPGPGELFF.

This clone was seen at least ten times. The V call is TRBV15, the J call TRBJ2-4, with 8 bases identical to TRBD1. Germline CDR1 LNHNV, CDR2 YYDKDF (reference sequence). Trimming took 1 base from V and 0 from J; bases not matched to a gene: 2. CDR3 length: 16 amino acids. CDR3 protein: CATSRARGLAKNIQYF. Here the CDR3 DNA reads TGTGCCACCAGCAGAGCCAGGGGGCTAGCCAAAAACATTCAGTACTTC. Variable domain in full (rest from reference TRBV15 and TRBJ2-4): DAMVIQNPRYQVTQFGKPVTLSCSQTLNHNVMYWYQQKSSQAPKLLFHYYDKDFNNEADTPDNFQSRRPNTSFCFLDIRSPGLGDTAMYLCATSRARGLAKNIQYFGAGTRLSVL.

This sequence joins TRBV18 and TRBJ1-1; D possibly corresponds to TRBD1 (6 bases). This CDR3 comprises 14 residues. The V gene lost 2 bases and the J gene lost 0 bases, with 7 bases spanning the gap. Germline CDR1 is KGHSH and CDR2 is LQKENI. CDR3 nucleotides: TGTGCCAGCTCACCAGACAGGATGAACACTGAAGCTTTCTTT. Translated: CASSPDRMNTEAFF.